These T cell receptor beta chains were read from a single sample in a study of shared clonotypes between healthy human individuals. Profiling relied on immunoSEQ multiplex PCR, and the TCRdb table lists in-frame clones only, not all of them. The table shows over a million clones, with about 84% occurring only once. Material for sequencing was memory CD4+ T cells from PBMCs. These TCRs come from a man between 18 and 29 years old in good health. Some clones in this sample may be carry-over from other donors' samples. Each CDR3 is given with its conserved first and last residue. D genes are given only for firm matches. Size is stated for part of the rows, as once, few or many counts, or as a class when the clone is expanded.

V,D,J,length,size,DNA,CDR3
TRBV5-8,TRBD2,TRBJ2-5,18,-,TGTGCCAGCAGCCCCGGCTTATCCCTAGCGGGAGTGGGAGAGACCCAGTACTTC,CASSPGLSLAGVGETQYF
TRBV6-6,-,TRBJ2-1,16,-,TGTGCCAGCAGTCATGGAAGGGAGTGGATCGACAATGAGCAGTTCTTC,CASSHGREWIDNEQFF
TRBV18,-,TRBJ2-1,11,-,TGTGCCAGCTCTCCACGGGGTGAGCAGTTCTTC,CASSPRGEQFF
TRBV7-3,-,TRBJ2-3,13,-,TGTGCCAGCAGCCAGCTTCGTACAGATACGCAGTATTTT,CASSQLRTDTQYF
TRBV27,TRBD1,TRBJ1-5,16,-,TGTGCCAGCAGCGCTACTTGGAGGGGGCAGAGACAGCCCCAGCATTTT,CASSATWRGQRQPQHF
TRBV19,-,TRBJ1-2,13,-,TGTGCCAGTAGGACGCAGGGCGCGGATGGCTACACCTTC,CASRTQGADGYTF
TRBV28,-,TRBJ1-1,13,-,TGTGCCAGCAGCCCACCTGGGGGCACTGAAGCTTTCTTT,CASSPPGGTEAFF
TRBV9,-,TRBJ2-3,15,-,TGTGCCAGCAGCGTAACCAGCGGCCGCACAGATACGCAGTATTTT,CASSVTSGRTDTQYF
TRBV18,-,TRBJ2-1,17,-,TGTGCCAGCTCGCCATCTCCGGGACTCCCATCCTACAATGAGCAGTTCTTC,CASSPSPGLPSYNEQFF
TRBV30,-,TRBJ1-3,14,-,TGTGCCTGGATTAAGCGGGGGTCCCCGAACACCATATATTTT,CAWIKRGSPNTIYF
TRBV7-6,-,TRBJ1-1,17,-,TGTGCCAGCAGCTTAGCGCGGAGGGACTCGATGAACACTGAAGCTTTCTTT,CASSLARRDSMNTEAFF
TRBV29-1,-,TRBJ1-4,15,-,TGCAGCGTTGGCGGGAGGGGTGCAACTAATGAAAAACTGTTTTTT,CSVGGRGATNEKLFF
TRBV5-1,TRBD1,TRBJ1-3,13,-,TGCGCCAGCGGGGACAGGGGCGGAAACACCATATATTTT,CASGDRGGNTIYF
TRBV2,TRBD2,TRBJ2-1,15,once,TGTGCCAGCAGGCAACTGGGACTAGCGGGAGATGAGCAGTTCTTC,CASRQLGLAGDEQFF
TRBV14,-,TRBJ2-1,16,once,TGTGCCAGCAGCCAAGAGCTGACACCCAGATACAATGAGCAGTTCTTC,CASSQELTPRYNEQFF
TRBV28,-,TRBJ1-2,13,-,TGTGCCAGCAGGCGGGACGGAGACTATGGCTACACCTTC,CASRRDGDYGYTF
TRBV11-2,TRBD2,TRBJ2-5,16,-,TGTGCCAGCAGCTTCCGACTAGCGGGAATAGAAGAGACCCAGTACTTC,CASSFRLAGIEETQYF
TRBV25-1,-,TRBJ1-3,16,-,TGTGCCAGCAGTGAATTTAAGGGGCCCTCTGGAAACACCATATATTTT,CASSEFKGPSGNTIYF
TRBV15,-,TRBJ2-2,12,-,TGTGCCACCAGCAGGGTCCCCGGGGAGCTGTTTTTT,CATSRVPGELFF
TRBV5-4,-,TRBJ2-6,15,-,TGTGCCAGCAGCCTAACAGTCTCTGGGGCCAACGTCCTGACTTTC,CASSLTVSGANVLTF
TRBV7-9,TRBD2,TRBJ2-1,16,-,TGTGCCAGCAGCGGCCTCGGGGCGGGAGCTTACAATGAGCAGTTCTTC,CASSGLGAGAYNEQFF
TRBV7-8,-,TRBJ2-2,13,-,TGTGCCAGCAGCTTAGACGGGTACGGGGAGCTGTTTTTT,CASSLDGYGELFF
TRBV7-9,-,TRBJ2-3,13,-,TGTGCCGGCGCGGCTAGTGGCACAGATACGCAGTATTTT,CAGAASGTDTQYF
TRBV2,TRBD2,TRBJ2-1,15,-,TGTGCCAGCAGCGCCGCGGGACTAAACTACAATGAGCAGTTCTTC,CASSAAGLNYNEQFF
TRBV7-3,TRBD1,TRBJ2-7,14,-,TGTGCCAGCAGCCCGGGACAGGGAATCGACGAGCAGTACTTC,CASSPGQGIDEQYF
TRBV6-4,TRBD1,TRBJ1-1,15,-,TGTGCCAGCAGCCTCCAGGGGGAGGGGGCCACTGAAGCTTTCTTT,CASSLQGEGATEAFF
TRBV6-5,-,TRBJ1-5,15,-,TGTGCCACCCGCAGACAGGCTTATAGCAATCAGCCCCAGCATTTT,CATRRQAYSNQPQHF